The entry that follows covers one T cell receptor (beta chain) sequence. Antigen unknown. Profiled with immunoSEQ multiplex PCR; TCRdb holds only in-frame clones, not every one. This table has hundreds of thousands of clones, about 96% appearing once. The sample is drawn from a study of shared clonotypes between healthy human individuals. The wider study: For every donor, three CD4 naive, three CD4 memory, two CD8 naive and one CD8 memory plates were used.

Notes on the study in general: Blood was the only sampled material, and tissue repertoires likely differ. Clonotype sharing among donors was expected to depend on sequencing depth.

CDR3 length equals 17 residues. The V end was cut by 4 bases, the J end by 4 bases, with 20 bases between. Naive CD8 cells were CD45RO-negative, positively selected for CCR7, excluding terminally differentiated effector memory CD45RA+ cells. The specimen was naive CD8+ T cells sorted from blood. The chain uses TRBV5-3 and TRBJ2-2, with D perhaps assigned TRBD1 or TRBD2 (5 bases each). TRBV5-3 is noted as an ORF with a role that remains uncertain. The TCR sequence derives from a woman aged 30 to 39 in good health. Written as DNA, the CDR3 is TGTGCCAGAAGCCCTCGCATCAGGGAGATGGGCACCGGGGAGCTGTTTTTT. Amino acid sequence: CARSPRIREMGTGELFF.